These 6 T cell receptor beta chains originate from one sample sequenced in a study of OX40 agonist ivuxolimab in advanced cancers. Sequenced by immunoSEQ multiplex PCR; TCRdb stores in-frame clones only, minus some. The sample records fewer than 85,000 clones, 75% to 95% being singletons. Sample: CD4+ or CD8+ T cells sorted from blood, taken in a trial of the OX40 agonist ivuxolimab. These receptors all come from an adult with an advanced solid tumor such as melanoma, head and neck, liver or kidney cancer.

V gene TRBV18 combines with J gene TRBJ2-1; 8 bases line up with TRBD2. The V gene end was trimmed by 0 bases and the J gene end by 5 bases; junction bases not matched to a gene: 9. The CDR3 covers 17 residues. Germline V gives CDR1 KGHSH, CDR2 LQKENI. Written as DNA, the CDR3 is TGTGCCAGCTCACCACCGGGCACGAGCGGGGGAGACAATGAGCAGTTCTTC. Amino acid sequence: CASSPPGTSGGDNEQFF.

The chain couples TRBV19 to TRBJ2-7; a weak D match, TRBD1 (6 bases). With 1 base removed from V and 1 base from J, the gap between germline ends came to 8 bases. The CDR3 has 14 amino acids. Germline CDR1 and CDR2: LNHDA and SQIVND (reference sequence). The CDR3 DNA reads as TGTGCCAGTAGTATAGCGGGACATTCCTACGAGCAGTACTTC. This sequence encodes CASSIAGHSYEQYF.

The chain's CDR3 is CASSLSGPYGYTF. CDR3 in DNA: TGTGCCAGCAGCTTAAGTGGGCCCTATGGCTACACCTTC. This chain joins TRBV7-2 and TRBJ1-2; D is unresolved. The CDR3 is 13 residues long. Germline V gene sequence: CDR1 SGHTA, CDR2 FQGNSA. V was trimmed by 2 bases and J by 4 bases, leaving 8 bases between them. Full variable domain (remainder filled in from reference TRBV7-2 and TRBJ1-2): GAGVSQSPSNKVTEKGKDVELRCDPISGHTALYWYRQSLGQGLEFLIYFQGNSAPDKSGLPSDRFSAERTGGSVSTLTIQRTQQEDSAVYLCASSLSGPYGYTFGSGTRLTVV.

This CDR3 reads CSARTGEQEQFF. The CDR3 region has the DNA TGCAGCGCCAGGACAGGGGAGCAAGAGCAGTTCTTC. The chain carries TRBV29-1 and TRBJ2-1; TRBD1 matches 9 bases. The CDR3 has 12 amino acids. The germline V gene encodes CDR1 SQVTM and CDR2 ANQGSEA. V lost 7 bases to trimming and J lost 10 bases; unmatched junction nucleotides: 8.

This chain connects TRBV2 to TRBJ2-7; D is ambiguous. There are 12 residues in the CDR3. Germline V gene lookup returns CDR1 SNHLY and CDR2 FYNNEI. V was pared by 2 bases and J by 1 base, with 3 bases between. The CDR3 region has the DNA TGTGCCAGCAGTGAATGGTCCTACGAGCAGTACTTC. Protein: CASSEWSYEQYF.

This clone was recorded only once. The V call is TRBV30, the J call TRBJ1-3; 7 nucleotides agree with TRBD1. Trimming at V came to 2 bases and at J to 11 bases, leaving 15 bases not matched to a gene. Germline values: CDR1 GTSNPN, CDR2 SVGIG (reference sequence). CDR3 length: 15 amino acids. This CDR3 is CAWSLKGAGGFAIYF. Written as DNA, the CDR3 is TGTGCCTGGAGTTTAAAAGGGGCAGGGGGTTTCGCCATATATTTT.